This T cell receptor beta chain is drawn from a study of CD8 T cells in Susac syndrome. Study results and caveats: The study recognized that its TCR sequencing and HLA analysis covered a relatively small number of individuals.

The V and J ends lost 4 bases and 6 bases respectively, with 10 bases between them. Germline CDR1 and CDR2: SNHLY and FYNNEI. The CDR3 extends over 13 amino acids. In the case of this clonotype: The target antigen is unknown.

After extraction with the RNeasy kit, about 0.5 to 1 ug of the RNA was reverse transcribed using random hexamers. Multiplex immunoSEQ PCR targeted 54 Vbeta and 13 Jbeta TCR beta segments. Using its own MiXCR run on the immunoSEQ multiplex PCR reads, TCRdb lists one record per CDR3 protein. The sample contains about 400,000 distinct CDR3 sequences, 75% to 90% of which appear only once. CD8+ and CD4+ blood T cells underwent TCR beta sequencing. It was negative isolation that provided the CD8+ and CD4+ T cells, whereas TEMRA cells were enriched by FACS. The V and J genes are TRBV2 and TRBJ2-4; unclear D gene. This sequence was found in a human donor with multiple sclerosis. What was sequenced was CD8+ T cells from PBMCs. The CDR3 loop is CASSGDILNIQYF. DNA for the CDR3: TGTGCCAGCAGTGGTGACATACTAAACATTCAGTACTTC.